This TCR beta chain was sequenced during a study of OX40 agonist ivuxolimab in advanced cancers. Sequenced by immunoSEQ multiplex PCR; TCRdb stores in-frame clones only, minus some. The table includes tens of thousands of clones, 80% to 85% detected once. The V gene's germline CDR1 is DFQATT and CDR2 SNEGSKA (reference sequence). Trimming shortened V by 6 bases and J by 10 bases, and 16 bases separated the two germline ends. This CDR3 has 11 residues. This rearrangement joins TRBV20-1 to TRBJ2-7; D not resolved. The starting material was CD4+ or CD8+ T cells sorted from blood, obtained in a trial of the OX40 agonist ivuxolimab. This TCR came from an adult with an advanced solid tumor such as melanoma, head and neck, liver or kidney cancer. CDR3 coding DNA: TGCAGTGCCACTCGGTCCCTCGATCAGTACTTC. Its protein is CSATRSLDQYF.